The 3 T cell receptor beta chains listed next were all sequenced from one sample in a study of T cell repertoires in cytomegalovirus infection. TCRdb passed the reads through MiXCR, listing each CDR3 protein once. The data contain more than 500,000 distinct CDR3 sequences, 16% of them seen just once; the ten biggest clones take up roughly a quarter. Sequenced material: CD8+ T cells from PBMCs. The receptors were sampled from a human donor in good health (CMV status not recorded). Some clones in this sample may be carry-over from other donors' samples.

V is TRBV6-1 and J is TRBJ2-7, with 10 bases that match TRBD2. This CDR3 contains 15 residues. The J segment lost 2 bases and the V segment lost 2 bases, leaving 3 bases of the junction unmatched. Germline CDR1 MNHNS, CDR2 SASEGT. The CDR3 DNA sequence: TGTGCCAGCAGTGAACCAACTAGCGGGGCCTACGAGCAGTACTTC. It codes for CASSEPTSGAYEQYF.

The chain carries TRBV7-9 and TRBJ2-1; D is unclear. The V end was cut by 7 bases, the J end by 10 bases, with 17 bases between. The V gene's germline CDR1 is SEHNR and CDR2 FQNEAQ (reference sequence). This CDR3 contains 13 residues. The CDR3 bases are TGTGCCAGCACCCTTAGGCATAGAGACGAGCAGTTCTTC. Translated, it gives CASTLRHRDEQFF.

Many counts were recorded for this clonotype. The V gene is TRBV19, the J gene TRBJ1-5; D gene ambiguous. V shed 3 bases and J shed 2 bases, with 5 bases lying between them. The CDR3 runs to 13 residues. CDR1 and CDR2 (germline): LNHDA, SQIVND (reference sequence). CDR3 sequence (DNA): TGTGCCAGTAGTATCCGTGGCAATCAGCCCCAGCATTTT. It codes for CASSIRGNQPQHF.